A selection of T cell receptor beta chains follows, all from one sample in a study of PD-L1 blockade in urothelial cancer. Method: immunoSEQ multiplex PCR; TCRdb's copy keeps in-frame clones and lacks some. Of around 50,000 clones detected, about 81% appear once; the ten largest clones hold around 1.5%. Sample: PBMCs, taken around atezolizumab (anti-PD-L1) treatment. These TCRs come from a man aged 45 to 65 with urothelial cancer. Both conserved end residues are part of each CDR3. The D gene is left open where the match is weak. Clone sizes are given selectively: once, few, many, or a class where the clone is expanded.

D	V	J	size	DNA	CDR3
TRBD2	TRBV2	TRBJ2-1	-	TGTGCCAGCTGTAGGACTAGCGGGAGGCCCGGCTCCTACAATGAGCAGTTCTTC	CASCRTSGRPGSYNEQFF
-	TRBV9	TRBJ1-1	-	TGTGCCACCGGGAGAGAGGCTGACACTGAAGCTTTCTTT	CATGREADTEAFF
TRBD2	TRBV7-2	TRBJ2-7	-	TGTGCCAGCAGCTTAGGACTAGCGGGCTATCGGCAGTACTTC	CASSLGLAGYRQYF
-	TRBV27	TRBJ2-3	-	TGTGCCAGCAGTTTATCCCAAGGGGCGGATACGCAGTATTTT	CASSLSQGADTQYF
-	TRBV5-1	TRBJ1-2	-	TGCGCCAGCAGACCGACGGGGGTTAACTATGGCTACACCTTC	CASRPTGVNYGYTF
TRBD1	TRBV4-1	TRBJ1-6	-	TGCGCCAGCAGCTACGGAGGACAGGACTCCTATAATTCACCCCTCCACTTT	CASSYGGQDSYNSPLHF
-	TRBV5-4	TRBJ2-2	-	TGTGCCAGCAGCCCGGTTCTAACCGGGGAGCTGTTTTTT	CASSPVLTGELFF
TRBD1	TRBV4-1	TRBJ2-3	-	TGCGCCAGCAGCCAACTCCCCGTTCCCCCCGGCGGACAGGGGGGGAGAACAGATACGCAGTATTTT	CASSQLPVPPGGQGGRTDTQYF
-	TRBV11-2	TRBJ1-5	few	TGTGCCAGCAGCTTAGGAGGCTATCAGCCCCAGCATTTT	CASSLGGYQPQHF
TRBD2	TRBV18	TRBJ2-7	-	TGTGCCAGCTCCTCCACAAGGACTAGCGGGGGTAGCTCCTACGAGCAGTACTTC	CASSSTRTSGGSSYEQYF
-	TRBV19	TRBJ1-1	-	TGTGCCAGTAAGGATGTACAGGGATGGACTGAAGCTTTCTTT	CASKDVQGWTEAFF
-	TRBV27	TRBJ1-5	once	TGTGCCAGCAGTTTAACAGCCGTAATCTCTCAGCCCCAGCATTTT	CASSLTAVISQPQHF
-	TRBV6-5	TRBJ1-1	-	TGTGCCAGCCGAAATTTTCGGACTGAAGCTTTCTTT	CASRNFRTEAFF
-	TRBV6-5	TRBJ1-5	-	TGTGCCAGCAGTTGGCCGGGTCGTGATCAGCCCCAGCATTTT	CASSWPGRDQPQHF
-	TRBV13	TRBJ1-5	-	TGTGCCAGCAGCTTAGGACAGGGAATGGGTCAGCCCCAGCATTTT	CASSLGQGMGQPQHF
TRBD1	TRBV4-1	TRBJ1-5	-	TGCGCCAGCAGCCAAGATCCCAGGGGGCGCAATCAGCCCCAGCATTTT	CASSQDPRGRNQPQHF
-	TRBV6-5	TRBJ2-1	-	TGTGCCAGCAGTGGGAGGAATGAGCAGTTCTTC	CASSGRNEQFF
-	TRBV28	TRBJ1-6	-	TGTGCCAGCAGGAAAGGCGGGGGGGCGCAACCCCTCCACTTT	CASRKGGGAQPLHF
TRBD1	TRBV7-2	TRBJ1-4	-	TGTGCCAGCAGCTTATCCGGGACAGGGTTTGAAAAACTGTTTTTT	CASSLSGTGFEKLFF
-	TRBV29-1	TRBJ1-1	-	TGCAGCGTTCGAGCGGGGATTACTTTGATGAACACTGAAGCTTTCTTT	CSVRAGITLMNTEAFF
-	TRBV2	TRBJ1-5	-	TGTGCCAGCAGTGAAGCGCTTGGACAGCTCAATCAGCCCCAGCATTTT	CASSEALGQLNQPQHF
TRBD2	TRBV7-3	TRBJ2-1	-	TGTGCCAGCAGCTTATTAGCGGGATCCAATGAGCAGTTCTTC	CASSLLAGSNEQFF
TRBD1	TRBV5-1	TRBJ2-5	-	TGCGCCAGCAGCTTGGCTGACAGGGTCGAAGAGACCCAGTACTTC	CASSLADRVEETQYF
-	TRBV7-2	TRBJ2-5	-	TGTGCCAGCAGCCCATTAGAGACCCAGTACTTC	CASSPLETQYF
TRBD1	TRBV19	TRBJ2-4	-	TGTGCCAGTAGTTCGGGACAGTTTACCAAAAACATTCAGTACTTC	CASSSGQFTKNIQYF
TRBD1	TRBV18	TRBJ1-5	-	TGTGCCAGCTCACCACCCCAGGGGGGCGGTCAGCCCCAGCATTTT	CASSPPQGGGQPQHF
TRBD1	TRBV5-1	TRBJ2-7	-	TGCGCCAGCAGCGCGGATGGACAGGCGATCCGAGAGCAGTACTTC	CASSADGQAIREQYF
TRBD1	TRBV25-1	TRBJ1-2	-	TGTGCCAGCACCCAACAGGGGGATTCTTATGGCTACACCTTC	CASTQQGDSYGYTF
TRBD1	TRBV20-1	TRBJ1-4	once	TGCAAGACAGGGCGGTTCGAAAAACTGTTTTTT	CKTGRFEKLFF